Each of the 5 T cell receptor beta chains below was sequenced from the same sample in a study of long-term antiretroviral therapy in people with HIV. Survey level was the resolution at which the v3.0 immunoSEQ assay ran. Clones were read by immunoSEQ multiplex PCR, and TCRdb kept only the in-frame ones, dropping some. The sample shows under 30,000 clones, around 80% of them seen only once. Here the sequenced sample was unsorted PBMCs, taken 1.1 years before starting antiretroviral therapy. Receptors originate from a woman in her 30s with HIV.

J is TRBJ2-5 and V is TRBV19, with D possibly being TRBD1 (6 bases). The CDR3 spans 14 residues. CDR1 and CDR2 from the germline V gene are LNHDA and SQIVND (reference sequence). Trimming stripped 4 bases from V and 1 base from J, with 10 bases between. CDR3 loop: CASSTGTSQETQYF. CDR3 DNA sequence: TGTGCCAGTAGTACCGGGACAAGCCAAGAGACCCAGTACTTC.

The chain links TRBV19 to TRBJ1-4; 9 bases are a match to TRBD1. The CDR3 covers 15 residues. Trimming cost V 6 bases and J 6 bases; bases outside gene matches: 8. From germline, CDR1 is LNHDA and CDR2 SQIVND (reference sequence). In DNA, the CDR3 is TGTGCCAGTAGCCGCAACAGGGGGCACGATGAAAAACTGTTTTTT. Residues: CASSRNRGHDEKLFF.

This clone was seen a single time. CDR3 sequence reads: CATQGRAGDRNEQFF. CDR3 nucleotide sequence: TGTGCCACACAAGGACGTGCCGGTGATAGGAATGAGCAGTTCTTC. The chain joins TRBV2 to TRBJ2-1; D gene unclear. V was trimmed by 10 bases and J by 7 bases, leaving 23 bases between them. This CDR3 region has 15 residues. CDR1 is SNHLY, CDR2 FYNNEI, per germline.

V gene TRBV5-1 combines with J gene TRBJ2-6; D perhaps matches TRBD1 (5 bases). CDR3 length equals 19 residues. The germline gives CDR1 SGHRS, CDR2 YFSETQ. Between the trimmed V and J ends, which lost 3 bases and 4 bases, there was a span of 23 bases. CDR3 bases: TGCGCCAGCAGCTGGCTGACAGCTTTGGAATTCTCCGGGGCCAACGTCCTGACTTTC. Amino acids: CASSWLTALEFSGANVLTF.

The chain recombines TRBV11-2 with TRBJ1-4; D possibly corresponds to TRBD1 (6 bases). Deletions cut 3 bases from V and 5 bases from J, with 7 bases between. This CDR3 comprises 13 residues. CDR1 is SGHAT and CDR2 is FQNNGV in the germline V gene. The CDR3 DNA follows: TGTGCCAGCAGCTTCGGACAGAATGAAAAACTGTTTTTT. Protein sequence: CASSFGQNEKLFF.